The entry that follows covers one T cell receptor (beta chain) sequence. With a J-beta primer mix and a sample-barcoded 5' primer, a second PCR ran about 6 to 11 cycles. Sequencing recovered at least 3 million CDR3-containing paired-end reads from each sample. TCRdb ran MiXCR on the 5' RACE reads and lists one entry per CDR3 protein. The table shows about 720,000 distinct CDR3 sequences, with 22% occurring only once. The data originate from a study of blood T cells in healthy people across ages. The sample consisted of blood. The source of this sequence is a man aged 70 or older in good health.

The CDR3 sequence: CSVGRGGAFNTGELFF. CDR3 nucleotides: TGCAGCGTTGGAAGAGGGGGCGCGTTCAACACCGGGGAGCTGTTTTTT. The chain combines TRBV29-1 with TRBJ2-2; 7 bases agree with TRBD1. The CDR3 has 16 residues. J gave up 2 bases and V 4 bases, and 10 bases lay outside the gene matches. Germline CDR1 is SQVTM and CDR2 is ANQGSEA.